This T cell receptor (beta chain) was profiled in a study of blood T cell repertoires in COVID-19 (dated by TCRdb to 2018 to 2021). Regarding the study in general: Collaborator samples came from the United States, Italy and Spain and covered acute and convalescent phases of COVID-19. The material from the prospective study consisted of cDNA or gDNA derived from T cells, B-cell-depleted T cells, or PBMCs. The dataset comprised deeply sampled blood TCRbeta repertoires from subjects exposed to, actively infected with, or recovered from COVID-19. A freely available public database, intended as a resource for researchers studying the immune response to SARS-CoV-2, is where the repertoires were released. Samples were obtained from the ongoing ImmuneRACE study (first 160 participants) and from 1,254 subjects provided by 6 global collaborators. The sample metadata nearly always contained a de-identified subject ID, COVID-19 status, age in years and sex. Where HLA class I and class II types were available, the types were taken from metadata supplied by the sample provider, not from assay-based typing.

Study-wide conclusions, independent of this receptor: The quantity of clinical and demographic metadata differed by source and by participant and was supplied without curation.

Trimming at the junction amounts to 7 bases on V and 1 base on J, and the germline ends lie 10 bases apart. From cysteine to phenylalanine, the CDR3 is 13 amino acids long. Of all the DNA, just the CDR3 is kept, 39 bases in frame from base 1. This clone was observed a single time. Its antigen specificity is not known. The input lacks base qualities; no much larger clone sits a single base away. Whole blood was collected in K2EDTA tubes by collaborating institutions according to the institutions' own protocols. For TCRbeta analysis, collaborator samples were shipped as frozen whole blood, as isolated PBMCs, or as DNA extracted from either sample type. TCRbeta CDR3 regions were amplified from genomic DNA by means of the immunoSEQ Assay, a bias-controlled multiplex PCR. In the original analysis: The number of nucleated cells in each sample was estimated by amplification of reference gene primers within the assay. Sequence reads were collapsed and filtered to measure the absolute abundance of every unique TCRbeta CDR3 rearrangement. For each sample, productive Simpson clonality was calculated as the square root of Simpson's diversity index over productive rearrangements. Drawn from immuneACCESS, this table holds only the in-frame rearrangements with V and J called that TCRdb kept. Clones are partly lost; checked studies trace under half to an unresolved V gene and leave the rest unexplained. D and trimming come from the DNA, and the V and J calls and clone size come from that table. The sample table lists approximately 250,000 clones, roughly nine tenths of them with a count of one. 8.5% to 9% of the sample rests with the top ten.

The receptor's source is a man aged 40-55 years with active or convalescent COVID-19. The chain couples TRBV12-3 or TRBV12-4 to TRBJ1-1, with an unclear D gene assignment. Sample: peripheral blood. The CDR3 here reads CASTPSQNTEAFF. The bases read TGTGCCAGCACCCCCTCACAGAACACTGAAGCTTTCTTT.